The clone carrying this T cell receptor (beta chain) was counted ten times or more. Its specificity is not known. No donor had other autoimmune disease, uncontrolled infection, pregnancy or lactation. The data were taken from a study of Graves' ophthalmopathy and Graves' hyperthyroidism. Looking at the study overall: The term stable hyperthyroidism indicated an absence of ophthalmopathy within 18 months of follow-up.

Study-level findings and limits: Most expanded clonotypes from thyroid (those above 0.001 frequency) were also found in blood.

Scientists amplified the TCR beta CDR3 regions from RNA transcripts. The first-round RT-PCR employed HTBI primers together with the Qiagen OneStep RT-PCR kit. A multiplex PCR was then performed as the second round. TCRdb recomputed calls from the multiplex PCR reads with MiXCR, one row per CDR3 protein. The repertoire holds around 590,000 distinct CDR3 sequences, under 40% seen once, with roughly 4.5% in the top ten. The specimen sequenced was peripheral blood or thyroid tissue (not recorded which). This TCR was sampled from an adult man with Graves' hyperthyroidism.

CDR3 sequence reads: CASSLTGGPAYEQYF. The CDR3 DNA reads as TGTGCCAGCAGCTTAACGGGGGGGCCGGCCTACGAGCAGTACTTC. This chain joins TRBV7-2 and TRBJ2-7, with 8 bases that match TRBD2. The germline V gene encodes CDR1 SGHTA and CDR2 FQGNSA. The CDR3 runs to 15 residues. Unmatched junction bases numbered 5, after V lost 2 bases and J lost 2 bases.